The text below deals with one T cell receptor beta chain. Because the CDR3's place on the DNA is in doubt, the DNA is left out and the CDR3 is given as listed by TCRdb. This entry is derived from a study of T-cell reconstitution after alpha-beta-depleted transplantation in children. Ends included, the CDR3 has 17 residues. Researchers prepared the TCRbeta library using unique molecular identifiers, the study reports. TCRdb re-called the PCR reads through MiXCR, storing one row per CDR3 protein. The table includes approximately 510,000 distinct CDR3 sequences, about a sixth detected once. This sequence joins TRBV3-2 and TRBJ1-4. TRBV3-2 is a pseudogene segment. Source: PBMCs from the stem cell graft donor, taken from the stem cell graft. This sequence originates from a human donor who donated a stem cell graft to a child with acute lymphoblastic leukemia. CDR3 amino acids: CASSHLDKALTNEKLFF.